This is a list of T cell receptor beta chains from one sample in a study of cytotoxic CD8 clonotypes in ibrutinib-treated CLL. The repertoire was sequenced with immunoSEQ multiplex PCR; TCRdb's copy has only in-frame clones and lacks some. Of 60,000 or so clones listed, approximately 57% were seen once; the top ten hold roughly 14%. The source material was PBMCs, sampled after 12 months of ibrutinib treatment. These receptors came from a human donor with chronic lymphocytic leukemia. Each CDR3 is given with its conserved first and last residue. A D gene is named only where the DNA matches it firmly. The size field is filled for only some rows; it gives once, few, many or a size class.

J gene | D gene | V gene | clone size | CDR3 DNA | CDR3 protein
TRBJ2-7 | . | TRBV7-6 | many | TGTGCCAGCAGCCCCCGAGGGGCGAACGAGCAGTACTTC | CASSPRGANEQYF
TRBJ2-2 | TRBD1 | TRBV27 | . | TGTGCCAGCAGCAAGATGACAGGGGCCGGGGAGCTGTTTTTT | CASSKMTGAGELFF
TRBJ2-5 | TRBD1 | TRBV5-8 | . | TGTGCCAGCAGCACTTTGGCGACAGGGGGCTTCCTCCAAGAGACCCAGTACTTC | CASSTLATGGFLQETQYF
TRBJ1-4 | . | TRBV19 | few | TGTGCCAGTAGTGACACAGATGAAAAACTGTTTTTT | CASSDTDEKLFF
TRBJ2-2 | . | TRBV18 | . | TGTGCCAGCGCCCACCCCTCCCCGAACACCGGGGAGCTGTTTTTT | CASAHPSPNTGELFF
TRBJ1-6 | . | TRBV18 | . | TGTGCCAGCTCACCCACGGCAGACTCACCCCTCCACTTT | CASSPTADSPLHF
TRBJ2-5 | . | TRBV27 | once | TGTGCCAGCACAGGCGGGAATGGGGAGACCCAGTACTTC | CASTGGNGETQYF
TRBJ1-4 | . | TRBV6-5 | . | TGTGCCAGCGGTAGGGCTGAAAAACTGTTTTTT | CASGRAEKLFF
TRBJ2-2 | TRBD1 | TRBV5-4 | . | TGTGCCAGCAGCTGGACAGGGGCGAACACCGGGGAGCTGTTTTTT | CASSWTGANTGELFF
TRBJ2-1 | . | TRBV28 | . | TGTGCCACCTGGACTCCTGGGGAATTTGGCGAGCAGTTCTTC | CATWTPGEFGEQFF
TRBJ2-2 | . | TRBV19 | . | TGTGCCAGTAGTATTTTGTCGATCGGACAGCGGGGTTTCACCGGGGAGCTGTTTTTT | CASSILSIGQRGFTGELFF
TRBJ2-5 | TRBD1 | TRBV5-1 | . | TGCGCCAGCAGCTTGGGGACAGGGAAGACCCAGTACTTC | CASSLGTGKTQYF
TRBJ1-5 | . | TRBV19 | few | TGTGCCAGTACCCCATTAGGGGGGAACAATCAGCCCCAGCATTTT | CASTPLGGNNQPQHF
TRBJ1-2 | TRBD1 | TRBV4-1 | few | TGCGCCAGCAGCGCAACAGGGGGCCGTAACTATGGCTACACCTTC | CASSATGGRNYGYTF
TRBJ1-5 | . | TRBV19 | few | TGTGCCAGTATCACCAAGCAAGGGGGGAACCAGCCCCAGCATTTT | CASITKQGGNQPQHF
TRBJ2-5 | TRBD2 | TRBV7-8 | . | TGTGCCAGCAGCTTGTCTTGGGGACTAGCGGGAGGTCTAGAGACCCAGTACTTC | CASSLSWGLAGGLETQYF
TRBJ2-1 | . | TRBV19 | once | TGTGCCAGTCTGGGGGCGGCCTACAATGAGCAGTTCTTC | CASLGAAYNEQFF
TRBJ2-7 | . | TRBV7-8 | few | TGTGCCAGCAGCTTAGTCGCAGGGGTGAACGAGCAGTACTTC | CASSLVAGVNEQYF
TRBJ2-5 | . | TRBV6-5 | . | TGTGCCAGCAGCCCCGGGACTCCGGGGCGCCGAACCCAGTACTTC | CASSPGTPGRRTQYF
TRBJ2-5 | . | TRBV7-9 | many | TGTGCCAGCAGCGAGCACCAAGAGACCCAGTACTTC | CASSEHQETQYF
TRBJ1-4 | TRBD1 | TRBV5-1 | few | TGCGCCAGCAGCGCTGAGATGCCCGGGACAGGGAATGAAAAACTGTTTTTT | CASSAEMPGTGNEKLFF
TRBJ1-1 | . | TRBV10-1 | . | TGCGCCAGCAGGAGAGGACCCCACACTGAAGCTTTCTTT | CASRRGPHTEAFF
TRBJ1-2 | TRBD1 | TRBV6-5 | . | TGTGCCAGCAGTTGGACAGGAAACTATGGCTACACCTTC | CASSWTGNYGYTF
TRBJ2-3 | TRBD2 | TRBV27 | . | TGTGCCAGCAGTCTCCAAGCGGGGCCGACTCGCACAGATACGCAGTATTTT | CASSLQAGPTRTDTQYF
TRBJ1-6 | TRBD1 | TRBV10-2 | . | TGCGCCAGTCGGGGAACGACAGGGGGCGGTTCACCCCTCCACTTT | CASRGTTGGGSPLHF
TRBJ2-5 | TRBD2 | TRBV5-1 | . | TGCGCCAGCAGCTTAGCGGGAGGTCAAGAGACCCAGTACTTC | CASSLAGGQETQYF
TRBJ2-7 | TRBD2 | TRBV7-8 | . | TGTGCCAGCAGCTTCGGGACTAGCGGGCACTACGAGCAGTACTTC | CASSFGTSGHYEQYF
TRBJ1-1 | . | TRBV18 | few | TGTGCCAGCTCACCAATTCCCCCGAAGCAGGGGTTATCTGAAGCTTTCTTT | CASSPIPPKQGLSEAFF
TRBJ1-2 | . | TRBV28 | . | TGTGCCAGCAGTTTATTATTTGAGGGCCTGGATGGCTACACCTTC | CASSLLFEGLDGYTF
TRBJ2-5 | . | TRBV13 | few | TGTGCCAGCAGCTTGGTGGGGCGACGGGAGACCCAGTACTTC | CASSLVGRRETQYF
TRBJ2-5 | . | TRBV9 | . | TGTGCCAGCAGCGTAGGTGTGGGGGGAGAGACCCAGTACTTC | CASSVGVGGETQYF
TRBJ1-5 | . | TRBV7-9 | few | TGTGCCAGCAGCTCCAACAGGGAGAATCAGCCCCAGCATTTT | CASSSNRENQPQHF
TRBJ1-4 | . | TRBV28 | . | TGTGCCAGCAGTTTTTCGGTTTTCGGAGAAAAACTGTTTTTT | CASSFSVFGEKLFF